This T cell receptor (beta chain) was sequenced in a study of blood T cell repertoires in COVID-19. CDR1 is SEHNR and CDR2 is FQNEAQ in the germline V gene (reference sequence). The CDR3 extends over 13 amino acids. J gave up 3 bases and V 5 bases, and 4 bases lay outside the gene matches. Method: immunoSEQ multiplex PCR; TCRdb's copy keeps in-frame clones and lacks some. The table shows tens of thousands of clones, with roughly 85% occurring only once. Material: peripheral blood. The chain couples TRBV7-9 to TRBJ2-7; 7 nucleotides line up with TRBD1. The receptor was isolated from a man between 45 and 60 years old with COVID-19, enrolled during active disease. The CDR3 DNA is TGTGCCAGCAGCCGCGACAGGGACTACGAGCAGTACTTC. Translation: CASSRDRDYEQYF. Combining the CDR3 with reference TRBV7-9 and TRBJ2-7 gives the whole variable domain DTGVSQNPRHKITKRGQNVTFRCDPISEHNRLYWYRQTLGQGPEFLTYFQNEAQLEKSRLLSDRFSAERPKGSFSTLEIQRTEQGDSAMYLCASSRDRDYEQYFGPGTRLTVT.